This TCR beta chain was sequenced in a study of blood T cell repertoires in COVID-19. The wider study: COVID-19 samples, acute and convalescent, were from the United States, Italy and Spain. T cells, B-cell-depleted T cells, or PBMCs supplied cDNA or gDNA.

V lost 4 bases to trimming and J lost 8 bases, with 19 bases between them. This CDR3 is 15 amino acids long. Authors' processing steps: Amplified reference gene primers provided the basis for estimating nucleated cell counts. Some clones are missing from TCRdb's copy, which holds only in-frame ones; the method was immunoSEQ multiplex PCR. V, J and clone size are those of that table, while D and trimming were read from the DNA. Of some 260,000 clones in the sample, approximately 86% were seen once. The V call is TRBV5-3, the J call TRBJ2-1; the D gene is possibly TRBD2 (5 bases). TRBV5-3 is identified as an open reading frame with a role that is uncertain. The source material was peripheral blood. The source of this sequence is a woman older than 75 with active or convalescent COVID-19. This CDR3 reads CARSQTILSGHEQFF. The DNA of the CDR3 is TGTGCCAGAAGCCAGACTATTCTCTCGGGCCATGAGCAGTTCTTC.